These 28 T cell receptor beta chains were all obtained from the same sample, sequenced in a study of technical replicates of blood from several donors. Libraries were prepared by immunoSEQ multiplex PCR; TCRdb keeps only in-frame clonotypes and omits some of them. Among 74,000 or so clones, under 95% were seen once, and the ten largest hold 0.25% to 0.35%. The sequenced sample was T cells isolated from PBMCs. The receptors were sampled from a human donor in good health.

J is TRBJ1-2 and V is TRBV5-1, with 7 positions matching TRBD1. CDR1 is SGHRS and CDR2 is YFSETQ in the germline V gene. V lost 8 bases to trimming and J lost 4 bases; unmatched junction nucleotides: 14. This CDR3 has 15 amino acids. The CDR3 nucleotides are TGCGCCAGTGCGCAGGGGGAAGGTTCCTTCTATGGCTACACCTTC. Translation gives CASAQGEGSFYGYTF.

This chain uses TRBV4-1 with TRBJ1-1; D is possibly TRBD1 (6 bases). Germline lookup yields CDR1 MGHRA and CDR2 YSYEKL. The CDR3 spans 14 residues. V was clipped by 4 bases and J by 6 bases, with 15 bases between them. The CDR3 DNA follows: TGCGCCAGCAGCCTTAACAGGGACGGGGCTGAAGCTTTCTTT. As protein: CASSLNRDGAEAFF.

This clone turned up a few times. J is TRBJ1-4 and V is TRBV29-1; tentative D call: TRBD1 (6 bases). Germline CDR1 SQVTM, CDR2 ANQGSEA. The CDR3 loop spans 14 amino acids. V was pared by 3 bases and J by 6 bases, with 14 bases between. CDR3 sequence (DNA): TGCAGCGTTGAGGAGTGGGCAGGGGATGAAAAACTGTTTTTT. Its translation: CSVEEWAGDEKLFF.

The gene calls are TRBV4-1 and TRBJ1-4, with 10 bases fitting TRBD1. Trimming at V came to 4 bases and at J to 7 bases, leaving 6 bases not matched to a gene. The CDR3 loop spans 15 amino acids. Germline assignment: CDR1 MGHRA and CDR2 YSYEKL. The CDR3 nucleotides read TGCGCCAGCAGCCTGAGGGACAGGGGTTTTGAAAAACTGTTTTTT. It translates to CASSLRDRGFEKLFF.

The chain has TRBV15 and TRBJ1-5; maybe TRBD1 (6 bases). Germline V gene sequence: CDR1 LNHNV, CDR2 YYDKDF (reference sequence). This CDR3 has 15 amino acids. The V end was cut by 3 bases, the J end by 4 bases, with 13 bases between. CDR3 residues: CATSRVRTENQPQHF. DNA for the CDR3: TGTGCCACCAGCAGGGTCAGGACAGAAAATCAGCCCCAGCATTTT.

The chain has TRBV6-5 and TRBJ2-7, with D possibly being TRBD2 (7 bases). Germline CDR1 is MNHEY and CDR2 is SVGAGI. V was pared by 4 bases and J by 6 bases, with 13 bases between. This CDR3 comprises 13 residues. The CDR3 here is CASSLGAGVEQYF. The CDR3 DNA follows: TGTGCCAGCAGTTTGGGGGCGGGAGTCGAGCAGTACTTC.

The rearrangement uses TRBV19 and TRBJ1-5; D remains ambiguous. The CDR3 contains 12 residues. From germline, CDR1 is LNHDA and CDR2 SQIVND (reference sequence). The V and J ends lost 6 bases and 6 bases respectively, with 9 bases between them. Written as DNA, the CDR3 is TGTGCCAGTAGAATGGGGAGTCAGCCCCAGCATTTT. It translates to CASRMGSQPQHF.

In nucleotides, the CDR3 is TGCGCCAGCAGCTTGACGGGGCAGCCCCAGCATTTT. This encodes CASSLTGQPQHF. This sequence joins TRBV5-1 and TRBJ1-5; D is undetermined. Germline V lookup: CDR1 SGHRS, CDR2 YFSETQ. This CDR3 has 12 amino acids. V was cut by 1 base and J by 7 bases, with 6 bases left in between.

V gene TRBV7-6 combines with J gene TRBJ2-7; D unclear. Trimming cost V 4 bases and J 3 bases, with 25 bases left between them. From germline, CDR1 is SGHVS and CDR2 FNYEAQ. The CDR3 consists of 18 residues. Here the CDR3 DNA reads TGTGCCAGCAGCTACATCGGCTTGGGCATGATCTCCTTCTACGAGCAGTACTTC. It encodes CASSYIGLGMISFYEQYF. Complete variable domain (other parts from reference TRBV7-6 and TRBJ2-7): GAGVSQSPRYKVTKRGQDVALRCDPISGHVSLYWYRQALGQGPEFLTYFNYEAQQDKSGLPNDRFSAERPEGSISTLTIQRTEQRDSAMYRCASSYIGLGMISFYEQYFGPGTRLTVT.

The chain employs TRBV5-1 and TRBJ1-2; 12 bases are shared with TRBD1. The ends lost 6 bases at V and 5 bases at J; junction bases unmatched: 5. This CDR3 contains 14 residues. In germline, CDR1 is SGHRS, CDR2 YFSETQ. Written as DNA, the CDR3 is TGCGCCAGCATGGGACAGGGGGCCGAGTATGGCTACACCTTC. It encodes CASMGQGAEYGYTF.

This rearrangement joins TRBV11-1 to TRBJ2-3; 8 nucleotides match TRBD2. CDR1 is SGHAT and CDR2 is FQDESV in the germline V gene (reference sequence). The CDR3 length is 16 residues. With 5 bases clipped from V and 4 bases from J, the junction kept 11 bases outside the gene matches. In nucleotides, the CDR3 is TGTGCCAGCAGCCTACAGCGGGGGTTGATAGCAGATACGCAGTATTTT. As protein: CASSLQRGLIADTQYF. Looking up the rest from reference TRBV11-1 and TRBJ2-3 gives the full variable domain: EAEVAQSPRYKITEKSQAVAFWCDPISGHATLYWYRQILGQGPELLVQFQDESVVDDSQLPKDRFSAERLKGVDSTLKIQPAELGDSAMYLCASSLQRGLIADTQYFGPGTRLTVL.

The V gene is TRBV6-5, the J gene TRBJ2-7, with 8 bases lining up with TRBD1. The CDR3 contains 14 residues. J was trimmed by 7 bases and V by 5 bases; bases with no gene match: 10. CDR1 MNHEY and CDR2 SVGAGI come from the germline V gene. CDR3 in amino acids: CASSRKQGVWEQYF. The CDR3 coding sequence is TGTGCCAGCAGTCGAAAACAGGGGGTCTGGGAGCAGTACTTC.

The chain recombines TRBV29-1 with TRBJ2-7, with 10 bases lining up with TRBD1. Germline V gives CDR1 SQVTM, CDR2 ANQGSEA. CDR3 length: 12 residues. The trim removed 7 bases at V and 1 base at J, leaving 1 base unmatched. This chain's CDR3 is CSGGQGSYEQYF. The CDR3 DNA is TGCAGCGGGGGACAGGGGTCCTACGAGCAGTACTTC.

The chain has TRBV11-1 and TRBJ2-7, with 8 bases fitting TRBD1. The V segment lost 5 bases and the J segment 1 base; nucleotides outside the gene matches: 10. Germline assignment: CDR1 SGHAT and CDR2 FQDESV (reference sequence). This CDR3 contains 16 residues. This chain's CDR3 is CASSTTGTGLSYEQYF. CDR3 nucleotide sequence: TGTGCCAGCAGCACAACCGGGACAGGCTTGTCCTACGAGCAGTACTTC.

This chain joins TRBV5-4 and TRBJ2-2, with 7 bases that match TRBD2. Trimming took 0 bases from V and 5 from J; bases not matched to a gene: 7. This CDR3 contains 16 residues. Looked up from germline, CDR1 is SGHNT and CDR2 is YYREEE (reference sequence). The CDR3 loop is CASSLAGGGKTGELFF. In nucleotides, the CDR3 is TGTGCCAGCAGCTTGGCGGGAGGAGGGAAAACCGGGGAGCTGTTTTTT.

This chain uses TRBV5-6 with TRBJ1-2, with TRBD1 identical over 7 bases. Germline loops: CDR1 SGHDT, CDR2 YYEEEE. Trimming cost V 4 bases and J 4 bases; bases outside gene matches: 1. This CDR3 is 12 amino acids long. In nucleotides, the CDR3 is TGTGCCAGCAGCCAGGGGGGCTATGGCTACACCTTC. Translation gives CASSQGGYGYTF.

V and J are TRBV18 and TRBJ2-2; 10 bases agree with TRBD2. With V trimmed by 3 bases and J by 7 bases, 11 bases remained unmatched. Germline-derived CDR1 and CDR2 are KGHSH and LQKENI. The CDR3 has 17 amino acids. The CDR3: CASSPYSGRFYNGELFF. As DNA, the CDR3 is TGTGCCAGCTCACCGTATAGCGGGAGGTTTTACAACGGGGAGCTGTTTTTT.

This clone has just one count. The rearrangement links TRBV7-9 to TRBJ2-7; 7 nucleotides agree with TRBD2. Trimming at V came to 4 bases and at J to 5 bases, leaving 14 bases not matched to a gene. This CDR3 region has 16 residues. Germline V gives CDR1 SEHNR, CDR2 FQNEAQ (reference sequence). The CDR3 nucleotides are TGTGCCAGCAGCTCTCATCCCATCGGGACTACTGACGAGCAGTACTTC. Translated, it gives CASSSHPIGTTDEQYF.

Only a few counts were recorded for this clone. The chain couples TRBV4-2 to TRBJ2-3, with TRBD2 identical over 13 bases. This CDR3 spans 16 amino acids. J gave up 5 bases and V 2 bases, and 4 bases lay outside the gene matches. From germline, CDR1 is LGHNA and CDR2 YNFKEQ. The CDR3 region has the DNA TGTGCCAGCAGCCAACAGACTAGCGGGGGGTTAGATACGCAGTATTTT. Translation: CASSQQTSGGLDTQYF.

J is TRBJ1-5 and V is TRBV25-1; 8 positions match TRBD1. This CDR3 comprises 16 residues. V lost 4 bases, J lost 0 bases, and 5 bases stayed unmatched. Germline values: CDR1 MGHDK, CDR2 SYGVNS. The chain's CDR3 is CASSATDRGSNQPQHF. The CDR3 nucleotides read TGTGCCAGCAGTGCCACCGACAGGGGTAGCAATCAGCCCCAGCATTTT.

The chain has TRBV29-1 and TRBJ2-1; perhaps TRBD2 as D (5 bases). CDR3 length equals 16 residues. The V end lost 1 base, the J end lost 0 bases, and 13 bases lay between the germline ends. The germline CDR1 and CDR2 sequences are SQVTM and ANQGSEA. In DNA form, the CDR3 reads TGCAGCGTTGAAGGTCTCGGGGATAGCTCCTACAATGAGCAGTTCTTC. Its translation is CSVEGLGDSSYNEQFF.

V gene TRBV6-4 combines with J gene TRBJ2-3; 8 positions match TRBD2. Germline CDR1 and CDR2: MRHNA and SNTAGT. Trimming cost V 3 bases and J 4 bases; bases outside gene matches: 9. This CDR3 contains 16 residues. The CDR3 DNA reads as TGTGCCAGCAGTGAAGGCGGGCGGGGGGCCGCAGATACGCAGTATTTT. It is translated as CASSEGGRGAADTQYF.

On this clone itself: The CDR3 carries no conserved terminal phenylalanine or tryptophan, so it likely arises from a read error. The DNA is omitted, as the CDR3 cannot be located on it reliably, and the CDR3 follows TCRdb's listing. The chain links TRBV2 to TRBJ1-1. Germline V lookup: CDR1 SNHLY, CDR2 FYNNEI. A total of 10 residues make up the CDR3, ends included. The CDR3 reads CASSESGVVS.

The rearrangement joins TRBV29-1 to TRBJ2-1; 8 bases are shared with TRBD1. J gave up 7 bases and V 3 bases, and 5 bases lay outside the gene matches. The CDR3 runs to 13 residues. Germline CDR1 and CDR2: SQVTM and ANQGSEA. The CDR3 coding sequence is TGCAGCGTTGACACAGGGGGGCATAATGAGCAGTTCTTC. This gives the protein CSVDTGGHNEQFF.

This sequence joins TRBV27 and TRBJ2-1; TRBD2 is a possible D gene (6 bases). The CDR3 sequence is 12 residues long. The germline V gene has CDR1 MNHEY and CDR2 SMNVEV (reference sequence). Between the trimmed V and J ends, which lost 0 bases and 10 bases, there was a span of 7 bases. CDR3 nucleotide sequence: TGTGCCAGCAGTTTATCAGGGAGGGAGCAGTTCTTC. This sequence encodes CASSLSGREQFF.

This clone occurred a few times. The rearrangement uses TRBV2 and TRBJ1-2; 9 positions match TRBD1. CDR3 length: 15 amino acids. J gave up 0 bases and V 8 bases, and 7 bases lay outside the gene matches. Germline V lookup: CDR1 SNHLY, CDR2 FYNNEI. For the CDR3, the DNA is TGTGCCAGCTATGGACAGGGGAAATCTAACTATGGCTACACCTTC. Its protein product is CASYGQGKSNYGYTF.

This chain links TRBV5-8 with TRBJ1-5, with D possibly TRBD1 on 5 matching bases. Trimming stripped 4 bases from V and 5 bases from J, with 22 bases between. Germline-derived CDR1 and CDR2 are SGHTS and YDEGEE. The CDR3 has 17 residues. Written as DNA, the CDR3 is TGTGCCAGCAGCCCAGGGCACGGCGGCTCGGCTCATCAGCCCCAGCATTTT. It specifies CASSPGHGGSAHQPQHF.

V is TRBV7-9 and J is TRBJ2-3; perhaps TRBD2 as D (5 bases). Trimming removed 7 bases from V and 4 bases from J, with 24 bases in between. The CDR3 sequence is 17 residues long. Germline-derived CDR1 and CDR2 are SEHNR and FQNEAQ (reference sequence). The CDR3 here is CASTVTGSILEPDTQYF. The CDR3 nucleotides are TGTGCCAGCACCGTGACTGGGAGTATTCTGGAACCAGATACGCAGTATTTT.